This T cell receptor (beta chain) was documented in a study of blood T cell repertoires in COVID-19 (dated by TCRdb to 2018 to 2020). About the investigation overall: The collaborator samples originated in the United States, Italy and Spain and spanned the acute and convalescent phases of COVID-19. Sample metadata almost always included a de-identified subject ID, COVID-19 status, age in years and sex. Where HLA class I and class II types were available, the types were taken from metadata supplied by the sample provider, not from assay-based typing. The material from the prospective study consisted of cDNA or gDNA derived from T cells, B-cell-depleted T cells, or PBMCs. Deeply sampled blood TCRbeta repertoires from subjects exposed to, actively infected with, or recovered from COVID-19 were included in the dataset. The repertoires were made available in a free public database intended to serve as a resource for research on the immune response to SARS-CoV-2. Samples were obtained from the ongoing ImmuneRACE study (first 160 participants) and from 1,200 or so subjects provided by 6 global collaborators. What the work shows at the level of the full study, not this receptor alone: The quantity of clinical and demographic metadata differed by source and by participant and was supplied without curation.

TCRbeta CDR3 regions were amplified from genomic DNA using the immunoSEQ Assay, a bias-controlled multiplex PCR. In the paper's pipeline: The number of nucleated cells in each sample was estimated from the amplification of reference gene primers within the assay. Sequence reads were collapsed and filtered to measure the absolute abundance of every unique TCRbeta CDR3 rearrangement. For each sample, productive Simpson clonality was calculated as the square root of Simpson's diversity index across productive rearrangements. Here the immuneACCESS table is served through TCRdb, limited to in-frame sequences with V and J called. Missing clones are a known gap in these copies; in checked studies unresolved V genes cover under half, and the rest lacks a known reason. The V and J calls and clone size were taken over from that table, and D and trimming were inferred from the DNA. The table for this sample lists 200,000 to 250,000 clones; 83% of them were counted only once. Roughly 1.3% of the sample lies in the top ten.

With regard to this clone: There is no known antigen for this receptor. Base-call qualities are not available, and no considerably larger clone is one nucleotide away.

CDR1 and CDR2 (SNHLY, FYNNEI) derive from the germline V gene. V loses 5 bases, J loses 3 bases, and the germline ends lie 11 bases apart. The CDR3, cysteine through phenylalanine, is 13 amino acids long. CDR3 DNA is the only sequence kept; it has 39 bases, read in frame from the first base. At one collaborating source in Seattle, patients were enrolled during active infection and were followed longitudinally through the course of disease. Collaborating institutions collected whole blood in K2EDTA tubes following their own protocols. For TCRbeta analysis, collaborator samples were shipped as frozen whole blood, as isolated PBMCs, or as DNA extracted from either sample type.

The receptor was isolated from a woman in her twenties or thirties with COVID-19, enrolled during active disease. Sequences were obtained from peripheral blood. This receptor chain uses TRBV2 and TRBJ2-7; TRBD1 is a weak D gene call, 5 bases matching. The DNA is as follows: TGTGCCAGCAGTCCACAGGTGGACTACGAGCAGTACTTC. Protein translation: CASSPQVDYEQYF.